This T cell receptor beta chain is from a study of T-cell reconstitution after alpha-beta-depleted transplantation in children. Notes on the study in general: One year after transplant, T-cell counts and diversity came mostly from newly produced T cells. By about two months after transplant, alpha-beta T cells reportedly arose from several hundred graft clones that had expanded.

Germline CDR1 is SGHRS and CDR2 is YFSETQ. Trimming removed 2 bases from V and 5 bases from J, with 8 bases in between. This CDR3 is built from 13 residues. As for this clonotype: Its matching antigen is unknown.

Preparation of the TCRbeta library used unique molecular identifiers. MiXCR, run by TCRdb on the PCR reads, gives a single entry per CDR3 protein. The sample lists some 350,000 distinct CDR3 sequences, around 16% occurring once. The V and J genes are TRBV5-1 and TRBJ2-1; D ambiguous. The sample was PBMCs, mostly from graft donor cells, taken 360 days after TCRalphabeta/CD19-depleted stem cell transplant. The source of this sequence is a male patient aged 2 to 9 who had a stem cell transplant for acute lymphoblastic leukemia, so the T cells may come from the graft donor. Here the CDR3 DNA reads TGCGCCAGCAGCTTTCTATCAGACAATGAGCAGTTCTTC. It codes for CASSFLSDNEQFF.